The source of this T cell receptor (beta chain) is a study of cytomegalovirus exposure and HLA in healthy donors. General study findings and limits: In the 95 to 150 validation repertoires, approximately 94% of cluster scores exceeded 0, per a later analysis. A classifier reportedly called cytomegalovirus status with high sensitivity and specificity. According to the study, approximately 150 TCR beta chains were cytomegalovirus-associated.

Germline V CDR1 and CDR2: SGHAT, FQNNGV. The CDR3 runs to 18 residues. V gave up 4 bases and J gave up 0 bases; unmatched junction bases: 9. Points on this clone: Its target is unknown.

TCRdb keeps only in-frame clones here, not all; method: immunoSEQ multiplex PCR. The table records about 170,000 clones, under 90% of them present only once. V usage is TRBV11-2 and J usage is TRBJ2-2; 9 bases fit TRBD2. The receptor was derived from a woman under 30 in good health and CMV-seropositive. The sequencing input was PBMCs. Here the CDR3 reads CASSSRGAGGPNTGELFF. The CDR3 DNA is TGTGCCAGCAGCTCTCGGGGGGCGGGAGGGCCGAACACCGGGGAGCTGTTTTTT. The whole variable domain, filled in from reference TRBV11-2 and TRBJ2-2, reads EAGVAQSPRYKIIEKRQSVAFWCNPISGHATLYWYQQILGQGPKLLIQFQNNGVVDDSQLPKDRFSAERLKGVDSTLKIQPAKLEDSAVYLCASSSRGAGGPNTGELFFGEGSRLTVL.